This section outlines one T cell receptor (beta chain) sequence together with its context. The target antigen is unknown. This record belongs to a study of monozygotic twins with inflammatory bowel disease. Whole-study findings and limits: IBD patients, compared with healthy twins, shared fewer clonotypes with others (especially with disease activity).

The CDR3 runs to 11 residues. CDR1 and CDR2 (germline): DFQATT, SNEGSKA (reference sequence). TCRdb processed the 5' RACE reads again and assigns one entry to each CDR3 protein, with no DNA. This table lists approximately 400,000 distinct CDR3 sequences. The chain combines TRBV20-1 with TRBJ2-7. The material sequenced was blood. This sequence originates from a human donor with ulcerative colitis or Crohn's disease, or a healthy co-twin of an affected twin (not recorded which). CDR3 sequence reads: CSGLSSYEQYF.